This is a list of T cell receptor beta chains from one sample in a study of T cell changes during pregnancy in multiple sclerosis. The table came from immunoSEQ multiplex PCR; TCRdb's copy has only in-frame clones and leaves some out. The sample lists tens of thousands of clones, roughly 88% occurring once. The material sequenced was peripheral blood, taken in the first trimester of pregnancy. The receptors were sampled from a female donor with multiple sclerosis, enrolled in a pregnancy study. Each CDR3 is given with its conserved first and last residue. A D gene is named only where the DNA matches it firmly. Clone size is shown for a subset of rows, as once, few, many or a class of expanded clone.

d_call	cdr3_length	v_call	j_call	clone_size	cdr3_aa	cdr3_nt
TRBD1	14	TRBV19	TRBJ1-1	NA	CASRSTGGLIEAFF	TGTGCCAGTAGAAGTACAGGGGGTTTGATTGAAGCTTTCTTT
TRBD1	19	TRBV7-8	TRBJ2-2	NA	CASSLPRKNRDSNTGELFF	TGTGCCAGCAGCCTTCCCCGAAAAAACCGGGACAGCAACACCGGGGAGCTGTTTTTT
TRBD1	17	TRBV18	TRBJ2-2	NA	CASSPGTGVPNTGELFF	TGTGCCAGCTCACCTGGGACAGGGGTGCCTAACACCGGGGAGCTGTTTTTT
TRBD1	15	TRBV2	TRBJ1-5	few	CASSRTGELNQPQHF	TGTGCCAGCAGTCGGACAGGGGAACTCAATCAGCCCCAGCATTTT
NA	16	TRBV7-2	TRBJ2-7	NA	CASSLDRPPPYYEQYF	TGTGCCAGCAGCTTAGACAGGCCTCCGCCCTACTACGAGCAGTACTTC
TRBD1	15	TRBV6-5	TRBJ1-5	NA	CASSPTGDSNQPQHF	TGTGCCAGCAGCCCAACAGGGGATAGCAATCAGCCCCAGCATTTT
TRBD1	18	TRBV5-6	TRBJ1-2	NA	CASSLGVSGGFGRGGYTF	TGTGCCAGCAGCTTGGGAGTTTCAGGGGGCTTCGGTCGAGGTGGCTACACCTTC
NA	17	TRBV5-1	TRBJ1-1	once	CASSLEPQTGPNTEAFF	TGCGCCAGCAGCTTGGAACCGCAAACCGGTCCGAACACTGAAGCTTTCTTT
TRBD1	9	TRBV20-1	TRBJ1-2	NA	CSARPGQGF	TGCAGTGCTAGACCTGGACAGGGCTTC
TRBD1	17	TRBV6-1	TRBJ2-6	NA	CASSAGTALPGANVLTF	TGTGCCAGCAGTGCCGGGACAGCCCTTCCCGGGGCCAACGTCCTGACTTTC
NA	16	TRBV18	TRBJ1-1	few	CASSPLGEGVNTEAFF	TGTGCCAGCTCGCCCCTTGGCGAGGGAGTCAACACTGAAGCTTTCTTT
NA	13	TRBV27	TRBJ1-5	NA	CASRLGWGQPQHF	TGTGCCAGCAGACTAGGATGGGGTCAGCCCCAGCATTTT
TRBD2	14	TRBV5-1	TRBJ2-3	NA	CASSPGGPADTQYF	TGCGCCAGCAGTCCGGGAGGGCCCGCAGATACGCAGTATTTT
TRBD2	16	TRBV7-9	TRBJ2-1	NA	CASCPLAQSSYNEQFF	TGTGCCAGCTGCCCACTAGCGCAGAGCTCCTACAATGAGCAGTTCTTC
TRBD2	14	TRBV5-4	TRBJ2-1	NA	CASRKAGGHNEQFF	TGTGCCAGCAGAAAAGCGGGAGGACACAATGAGCAGTTCTTC
TRBD1	14	TRBV9	TRBJ1-2	NA	CASSVEDRSYGYTF	TGTGCCAGCAGCGTAGAGGACAGGAGCTATGGCTACACCTTC
NA	14	TRBV6-5	TRBJ2-7	many	CASSMTANTYEQYF	TGTGCCAGCAGCATGACAGCAAATACCTACGAGCAGTACTTC
NA	14	TRBV18	TRBJ1-5	once	CASSPLNSNQPQHF	TGTGCCAGCTCACCACTAAATAGCAATCAGCCCCAGCATTTT
TRBD2	15	TRBV7-9	TRBJ2-1	few	CASSSRLAGYNEQFF	TGTGCCAGCAGCTCCCGACTAGCGGGGTACAATGAGCAGTTCTTC
NA	13	TRBV18	TRBJ1-1	NA	CASSPDLNTEAFF	TGTGCCAGCTCTCCTGACTTGAACACTGAAGCTTTCTTT
NA	15	TRBV29-1	TRBJ2-3	NA	CSVDGRQGLTDTQYF	TGCAGCGTTGATGGTAGGCAGGGGCTAACAGATACGCAGTATTTT
NA	15	TRBV27	TRBJ2-7	once	CASSLSNRASYEQYF	TGTGCCAGCAGTTTATCGAACAGGGCCTCCTACGAGCAGTACTTC
NA	15	TRBV5-1	TRBJ1-5	once	CASSLAGGSGQPQHF	TGCGCCAGCAGCTTGGCCGGGGGGTCGGGTCAGCCCCAGCATTTT
NA	13	TRBV6-6	TRBJ1-2	few	CASSYRGGDGYTF	TGTGCCAGCAGTTACAGAGGGGGAGATGGCTACACCTTC
TRBD1	15	TRBV6-6	TRBJ1-2	NA	CASLPGTVYNYGYTF	TGTGCCAGCCTCCCCGGGACAGTCTATAACTATGGCTACACCTTC
TRBD1	14	TRBV11-2	TRBJ1-4	NA	CASSLNQGGGKLFF	TGTGCCAGCAGCTTAAATCAAGGGGGCGGGAAACTGTTTTTT
TRBD1	13	TRBV13	TRBJ1-2	NA	CASSSTGTDWYTF	TGTGCCAGCAGCTCGACCGGGACAGACTGGTACACCTTC
NA	15	TRBV6-5	TRBJ2-2	NA	CASSYATGSTGELFF	TGTGCCAGCAGTTACGCCACAGGGTCCACCGGGGAGCTGTTTTTT
NA	14	TRBV19	TRBJ1-4	NA	CASVAGTLNEKLFF	TGTGCCAGTGTAGCCGGGACACTGAATGAAAAACTGTTTTTT
TRBD1	20	TRBV18	TRBJ2-7	NA	CASSHNPGQGVSGRSYEQYF	TGTGCCAGCTCACACAATCCGGGACAGGGGGTCAGCGGGAGGTCCTACGAGCAGTACTTC
NA	14	TRBV9	TRBJ2-7	NA	CASSVSAQTYEQYF	TGTGCCAGCAGCGTGTCAGCACAGACCTACGAGCAGTACTTC
TRBD1	15	TRBV30	TRBJ1-2	NA	CAWSKTGQGYYGYTF	TGTGCCTGGAGTAAAACGGGACAGGGTTACTATGGCTACACCTTC
TRBD1	14	TRBV7-3	TRBJ1-1	NA	CASSETGGATEAFF	TGTGCCAGCAGCGAGACAGGGGGCGCTACTGAAGCTTTCTTT
TRBD2	16	TRBV5-4	TRBJ2-1	few	CASSGTTSGSYNEQFF	TGTGCCAGCAGCGGGACGACTAGCGGTTCCTACAATGAGCAGTTCTTC
TRBD1	15	TRBV28	TRBJ1-4	NA	CASSSLRQGNEKLFF	TGTGCCAGCAGTTCTCTTCGACAGGGGAATGAAAAACTGTTTTTT
NA	17	TRBV23-1	TRBJ2-7	NA	CASSRQWRDRTTYEQYF	TGCGCCAGCAGCCGTCAATGGAGAGACAGGACCACCTACGAGCAGTACTTC
TRBD2	17	TRBV11-2	TRBJ2-2	once	CASSPRLAGLNTGELFF	TGTGCCAGCAGCCCCCGACTAGCGGGACTTAACACCGGGGAGCTGTTTTTT
TRBD2	15	TRBV29-1	TRBJ2-3	NA	CSVIRLAGAPDTQYF	TGCAGCGTGATTAGACTAGCGGGAGCGCCAGATACGCAGTATTTT
NA	15	TRBV4-2	TRBJ1-2	NA	CASSQEDGGGLGYTF	TGTGCCAGCAGCCAAGAGGATGGGGGGGGCTTGGGCTACACCTTC
TRBD1	16	TRBV5-1	TRBJ1-1	NA	CASSLEGTGTNTEAFF	TGCGCCAGCAGCTTGGAGGGGACAGGGACGAACACTGAAGCTTTCTTT
TRBD1	15	TRBV5-1	TRBJ2-1	NA	CASSLGQGMDNEQFF	TGCGCCAGCAGCCTGGGACAGGGTATGGACAATGAGCAGTTCTTC
NA	12	TRBV7-2	TRBJ2-7	once	CASSLGGGEQYF	TGTGCCAGCAGCTTAGGGGGAGGCGAGCAGTACTTC
NA	13	TRBV9	TRBJ1-1	few	CASSPGSNTEAFF	TGTGCCAGCAGCCCCGGTTCGAACACTGAAGCTTTCTTT
NA	13	TRBV6-5	TRBJ1-4	NA	CASREAGYEKLFF	TGTGCCAGCAGGGAGGCAGGTTATGAAAAACTGTTTTTT
TRBD1	14	TRBV19	TRBJ2-7	NA	CASSLTGGADEQYF	TGTGCCAGTAGCCTGACAGGGGGCGCGGACGAGCAGTACTTC
NA	14	TRBV5-1	TRBJ2-3	NA	CASSSGGPTDTQYF	TGCGCCAGCAGCTCCGGTGGGCCCACAGATACGCAGTATTTT
NA	15	TRBV28	TRBJ1-2	NA	CASSLSGLGNYGYTF	TGTGCCAGCAGTTTATCAGGGTTGGGTAACTATGGCTACACCTTC
NA	15	TRBV2	TRBJ2-1	NA	CASSVAGSSYNEQFF	TGTGCCAGCAGTGTTGCGGGCAGCTCCTACAATGAGCAGTTCTTC
NA	12	TRBV7-2	TRBJ2-3	NA	CASSFQGDTQYF	TGTGCCAGCAGCTTTCAGGGAGATACGCAGTATTTT
NA	15	TRBV5-4	TRBJ1-1	NA	CASSFLQGMNTEAFF	TGTGCCAGCAGCTTTTTGCAGGGGATGAACACTGAAGCTTTCTTT
NA	16	TRBV5-1	TRBJ1-2	NA	CASSPDRGSGVYGYTF	TGCGCCAGCAGCCCGGATCGTGGATCGGGGGTCTATGGCTACACCTTC
NA	14	TRBV30	TRBJ2-7	NA	CAWSYKWSSYEQYF	TGTGCCTGGAGTTATAAGTGGAGCTCCTACGAGCAGTACTTC
TRBD2	15	TRBV10-1	TRBJ2-2	NA	CASSDSGSSTGELFF	TGCGCCAGCAGTGATAGCGGGAGTTCCACCGGGGAGCTGTTTTTT
NA	13	TRBV4-3	TRBJ2-7	few	CASSQGLAYEQYF	TGCGCCAGCAGCCAAGGTCTAGCCTACGAGCAGTACTTC
NA	15	TRBV5-4	TRBJ2-6	NA	CASSSWSSGANVLTF	TGTGCCAGCAGCTCCTGGAGCTCTGGGGCCAACGTCCTGACTTTC
NA	19	TRBV11-3	TRBJ2-1	medium-sized	CASSLVVGASPKSGNEQFF	TGTGCCAGCAGCTTAGTAGTGGGGGCCTCCCCCAAGTCCGGCAATGAGCAGTTCTTC
NA	15	TRBV6-5	TRBJ1-2	NA	CASSLRGLPNYGYTF	TGTGCCAGCAGTTTACGGGGACTACCTAACTATGGCTACACCTTC
NA	15	TRBV28	TRBJ2-7	once	CASIPSPTLVREQYF	TGTGCCAGCATTCCAAGCCCCACACTAGTTCGCGAGCAGTACTTC
NA	15	TRBV2	TRBJ2-3	NA	CASSVRYGSEDTQYF	TGTGCCAGCAGTGTAAGATACGGGAGTGAAGATACGCAGTATTTT
NA	19	TRBV5-1	TRBJ2-3	NA	CASSLPFGGGTSGTDTQYF	TGCGCCAGCAGCCTTCCCTTTGGGGGAGGGACATCTGGCACAGATACGCAGTATTTT